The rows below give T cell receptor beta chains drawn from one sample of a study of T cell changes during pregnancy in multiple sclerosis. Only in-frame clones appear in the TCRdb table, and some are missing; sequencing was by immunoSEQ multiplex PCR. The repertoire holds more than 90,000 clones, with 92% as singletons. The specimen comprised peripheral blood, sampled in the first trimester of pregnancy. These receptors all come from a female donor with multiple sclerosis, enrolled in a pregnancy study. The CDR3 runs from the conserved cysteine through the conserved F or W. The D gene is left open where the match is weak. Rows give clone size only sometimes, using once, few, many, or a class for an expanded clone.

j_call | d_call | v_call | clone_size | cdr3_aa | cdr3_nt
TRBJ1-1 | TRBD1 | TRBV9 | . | CASSPHGRTGETEAFF | TGTGCCAGCAGCCCGCACGGTCGGACAGGGGAGACTGAAGCTTTCTTT
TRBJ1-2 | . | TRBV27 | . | CASRDRREEGYTF | TGTGCCAGCAGGGATCGCAGGGAGGAGGGCTACACCTTC
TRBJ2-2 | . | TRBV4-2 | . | CASSQVSYTGELFF | TGTGCCAGCAGCCAAGTTTCCTACACCGGGGAGCTGTTTTTT
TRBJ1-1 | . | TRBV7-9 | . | CASSLASPPNTEAFF | TGTGCCAGCAGCTTAGCGTCTCCCCCGAACACTGAAGCTTTCTTT
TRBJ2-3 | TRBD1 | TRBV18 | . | CASSPPGWDRVTDTQYF | TGTGCCAGCTCACCACCAGGCTGGGACAGGGTGACAGATACGCAGTATTTT
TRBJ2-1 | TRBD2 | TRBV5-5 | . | CASSSGTSSHNEQFF | TGTGCCAGCAGCTCCGGGACTAGCAGTCACAATGAGCAGTTCTTC
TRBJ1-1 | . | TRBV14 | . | CASKRHTGMNTEAFF | TGTGCCAGCAAACGTCATACAGGGATGAACACTGAAGCTTTCTTT
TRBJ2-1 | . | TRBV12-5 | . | CASGLAVDEQFF | TGTGCTAGTGGTTTGGCGGTGGATGAGCAGTTCTTC
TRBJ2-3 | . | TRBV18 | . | CASSPTSSSTDTQYF | TGTGCCAGCTCACCTACTAGTTCTAGCACAGATACGCAGTATTTT
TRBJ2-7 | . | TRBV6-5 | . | CASKTGVEQYF | TGTGCCAGCAAAACAGGCGTCGAGCAGTACTTC
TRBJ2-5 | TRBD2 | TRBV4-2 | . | CASSQAGLQYF | TGTGCCAGCAGCCAAGCGGGACTACAGTACTTC
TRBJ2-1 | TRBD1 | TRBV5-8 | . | CASGTGTGSSYNEQFF | TGTGCCAGCGGCACAGGGACAGGTAGCTCCTACAATGAGCAGTTCTTC
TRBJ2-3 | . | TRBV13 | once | CASTKASGTGASTDTQYF | TGTGCCAGCACCAAAGCTAGCGGGACAGGTGCTAGCACAGATACGCAGTATTTT
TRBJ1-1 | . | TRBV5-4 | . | CASSTGLNIEAFF | TGTGCCAGCAGCACGGGACTAAATATTGAAGCTTTCTTT
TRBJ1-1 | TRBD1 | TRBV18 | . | CASSPLDRGNTEAFF | TGTGCCAGCTCACCATTAGACAGGGGCAACACTGAAGCTTTCTTT
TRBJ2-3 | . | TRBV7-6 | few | CASSARRGRTVSTDTQYF | TGTGCCAGCAGCGCCCGGCGGGGGAGGACAGTAAGCACAGATACGCAGTATTTT
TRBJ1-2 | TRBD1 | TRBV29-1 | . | CSVSPGTGDYGYTF | TGCAGCGTTAGCCCCGGGACAGGGGACTATGGCTACACCTTC
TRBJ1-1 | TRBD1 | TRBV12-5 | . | CASGTSTGRHTEAFF | TGTGCTAGTGGTACCTCGACAGGGCGGCACACTGAAGCTTTCTTT
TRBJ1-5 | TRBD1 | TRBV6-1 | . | CASSGTGALNSNQPQHF | TGTGCCAGCAGTGGAACAGGGGCTCTCAATAGCAATCAGCCCCAGCATTTT
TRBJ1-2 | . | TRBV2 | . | CASTDSYNYGYTF | TGTGCCAGCACGGACAGCTACAACTATGGCTACACCTTC
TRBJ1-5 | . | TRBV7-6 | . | CASSLFKGANQPQHF | TGTGCCAGCAGCTTATTTAAGGGAGCGAATCAGCCCCAGCATTTT
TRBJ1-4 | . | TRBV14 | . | CASSQDRGLNEKLFF | TGTGCCAGCAGCCAAGATAGGGGCCTTAATGAAAAACTGTTTTTT
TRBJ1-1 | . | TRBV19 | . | CASSIDPNRQMNTEAFF | TGTGCCAGTAGTATAGATCCCAACAGACAAATGAACACTGAAGCTTTCTTT
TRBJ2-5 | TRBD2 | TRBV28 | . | CASSLWGEGGETQYF | TGTGCCAGCAGTTTATGGGGGGAGGGAGGAGAGACCCAGTACTTC
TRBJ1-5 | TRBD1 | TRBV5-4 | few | CASSYGQGGNQPQHF | TGTGCCAGCAGCTACGGACAGGGTGGGAATCAGCCCCAGCATTTT
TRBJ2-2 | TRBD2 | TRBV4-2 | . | CASSRGLAGGTGELFF | TGTGCCAGCAGCCGAGGACTAGCGGGAGGTACCGGGGAGCTGTTTTTT
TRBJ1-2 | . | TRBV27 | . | CATHRGQPRANYGYTF | TGTGCCACCCACAGAGGACAGCCACGAGCTAACTATGGCTACACCTTC
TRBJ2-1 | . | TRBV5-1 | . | CASSLVPGNNEQFF | TGCGCCAGCAGCTTAGTTCCCGGGAATAATGAGCAGTTCTTC
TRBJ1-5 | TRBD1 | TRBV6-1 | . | CASRGDRGSNQPQHF | TGTGCCAGCAGGGGGGACAGGGGTTCTAATCAGCCCCAGCATTTT
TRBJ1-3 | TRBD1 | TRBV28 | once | CASSFVGTGSGNTIYF | TGTGCCAGCAGTTTTGTCGGGACAGGGAGCGGAAACACCATATATTTT
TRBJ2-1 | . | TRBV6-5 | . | CASSRLPRGGGQQFF | TGTGCCAGCAGTCGCCTTCCACGCGGAGGGGGCCAGCAGTTCTTC
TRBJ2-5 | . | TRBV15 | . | CATSRTGNQETQYF | TGTGCCACCAGCAGGACAGGCAACCAAGAGACCCAGTACTTC
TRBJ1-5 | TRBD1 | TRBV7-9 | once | CASSLEGQGVWQPQHF | TGTGCCAGCAGCTTAGAGGGACAGGGAGTATGGCAGCCCCAGCATTTT
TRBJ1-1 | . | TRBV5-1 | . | CASSLDRTDEAFF | TGCGCCAGCAGCTTGGATAGGACAGACGAAGCTTTCTTT
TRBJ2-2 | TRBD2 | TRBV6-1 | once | CASSGGTIANTGELFF | TGTGCCAGCAGTGGGGGGACTATCGCGAACACCGGGGAGCTGTTTTTT
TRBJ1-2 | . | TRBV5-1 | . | CASSLGAYGYTF | TGCGCCAGCAGCTTGGGAGCCTATGGCTACACCTTC
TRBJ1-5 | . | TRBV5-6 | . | CASSLWTTGNQPQHF | TGTGCCAGCAGCCTATGGACAACGGGCAATCAGCCCCAGCATTTT
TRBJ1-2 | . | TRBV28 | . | CASSLGGEFNYGYTF | TGTGCCAGCAGTTTGGGGGGAGAATTTAACTATGGCTACACCTTC
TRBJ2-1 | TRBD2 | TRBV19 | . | CASTPSGRVNEQFF | TGTGCCAGTACTCCTAGCGGGAGGGTAAATGAGCAGTTCTTC
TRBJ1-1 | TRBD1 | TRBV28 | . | CASSSPGQATEAFF | TGTGCCAGCAGTTCGCCGGGACAGGCAACTGAAGCTTTCTTT
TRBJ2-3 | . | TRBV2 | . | CASLGLLTDTQYF | TGTGCCAGCTTGGGACTGCTCACAGATACGCAGTATTTT
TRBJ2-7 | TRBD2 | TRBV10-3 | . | CAISESGAGGYEQYF | TGTGCCATCAGTGAGTCTGGGGCGGGGGGCTACGAGCAGTACTTC
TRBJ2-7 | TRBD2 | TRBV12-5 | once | CASGLVAGGPYEQYF | TGTGCTAGTGGTTTGGTAGCGGGAGGGCCCTACGAGCAGTACTTC
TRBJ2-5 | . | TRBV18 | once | CASSYDQETQYF | TGTGCCAGCTCGTACGATCAGGAGACCCAGTACTTC
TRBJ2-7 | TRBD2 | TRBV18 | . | CASSPGTSGLADEQYF | TGTGCCAGCTCACCGGGGACATCCGGACTAGCGGACGAGCAGTACTTC
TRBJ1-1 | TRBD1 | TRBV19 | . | CASSFTGDTEAFF | TGTGCCAGTAGTTTTACAGGGGACACTGAAGCTTTCTTT